These T cell receptor beta chains were read from a single sample in a study of blood T cell repertoires in COVID-19. Profiling relied on immunoSEQ multiplex PCR, and the TCRdb table lists in-frame clones only, not all of them. The sample lists around 63,000 clones, 70% to 85% occurring once. What was sequenced was peripheral blood. These receptors were collected from a human donor in a cohort sampled during active COVID-19. Both conserved end residues are part of each CDR3. Fields, in order: D gene, V gene, J gene, clone size, CDR3 DNA, CDR3 protein. D genes are given only for firm matches. Not every row has a clone size; where given, it reads once, few, many or a size class.

-	TRBV4-3	TRBJ1-6	-	TGCGCCAGCAGCCAAGATTTGCCCGGTTATTCACCCCTCCACTTT	CASSQDLPGYSPLHF
-	TRBV11-2	TRBJ2-7	-	TGTGCCAGCAGCTTGGGGCACGAGCAGTACTTC	CASSLGHEQYF
-	TRBV21-1	TRBJ1-5	-	TGTGCCAGCAGCAAATCCCGAGAGGAAAATCAGCCCCAGCATTTT	CASSKSREENQPQHF
TRBD1	TRBV27	TRBJ2-7	-	TGTGCCAGCAGTCTTGCCCCGGACAGGCTCCCTCTCTACGAGCAGTACTTC	CASSLAPDRLPLYEQYF
-	TRBV15	TRBJ1-1	-	TGTGCCACCAGCAGGGACAGATTGAACACTGAAGCTTTCTTT	CATSRDRLNTEAFF
-	TRBV4-2	TRBJ1-5	-	TGTGCCAGCAGTCTCGGACAGATCGGGCAGCCCCAGCATTTT	CASSLGQIGQPQHF
-	TRBV20-1	TRBJ2-3	-	TGCAGTGCTGTCCTTGCAGATACGCAGTATTTT	CSAVLADTQYF
-	TRBV9	TRBJ2-1	-	TGTGCCAGCAGCGTAGTAGGTAGCGGCAACAATGAGCAGTTCTTC	CASSVVGSGNNEQFF
-	TRBV28	TRBJ2-7	-	TGTGCCAGCAGTTTTACGGCCTCCGGGGGAACATACTTC	CASSFTASGGTYF
-	TRBV28	TRBJ1-4	-	TGTGCCAGCAGTTTGGGGGCAGCTAATGAAAAACTGTTTTTT	CASSLGAANEKLFF
TRBD1	TRBV7-8	TRBJ1-5	-	TGTGCCAGCAGCTACGGGGGGACAGGGTCGAATCAGCCCCAGCATTTT	CASSYGGTGSNQPQHF
-	TRBV5-1	TRBJ2-7	-	TGCGCCAGCAGCTTGATGTCGTCAGGGCTCTACGAGCAGTACTTC	CASSLMSSGLYEQYF
TRBD2	TRBV10-2	TRBJ2-2	-	TGCGCCAGCAGTCAGGGCGGGAGGGGGTCCGGGGAGCTGTTTTTT	CASSQGGRGSGELFF
-	TRBV3-1/TRBV3-2	TRBJ1-1	-	TGTGCCAGCAGCCAAGAAAGCTTCCGGGGCACTGAAGCTTTCTTT	CASSQESFRGTEAFF
TRBD1	TRBV11-3	TRBJ2-7	few	TGTGCCAGCAGCGTACAGGGGGACGAGCAGTACTTC	CASSVQGDEQYF
TRBD2	TRBV27	TRBJ2-2	few	TGTGCCAGCAGTTTCGACGGGAGGGTGCCCGGGGAGCTGTTTTTT	CASSFDGRVPGELFF
-	TRBV5-4	TRBJ1-2	-	TGTGCCAGCAGCTTGGGGACATCCTCCGGCTACACCTTC	CASSLGTSSGYTF
TRBD1	TRBV28	TRBJ1-5	-	TGTGCCAGCAGTCCCCCTCGGACAGGGGGGGTCAGCAATCAGCCCCAGCATTTT	CASSPPRTGGVSNQPQHF
-	TRBV3-1/TRBV3-2	TRBJ1-5	-	TGTGCCAGCAGCCCAACAGGGTATAATCAGCCCCAGCATTTT	CASSPTGYNQPQHF
-	TRBV7-2	TRBJ2-2	-	TGTGCCAGCAGCTTAGAGGGAGTCACCGGGGAGCTGTTTTTT	CASSLEGVTGELFF
TRBD2	TRBV19	TRBJ2-3	-	TGTGCCAGTAGTGCCCGGGGACTAGCGGGAGGGGCAGATACGCAGTATTTT	CASSARGLAGGADTQYF
TRBD2	TRBV7-8	TRBJ2-7	-	TGTGCCAGCAGCTTAGAAGGCAGCGGGAGGTACGAGCAGTACTTC	CASSLEGSGRYEQYF
-	TRBV27	TRBJ2-7	-	TGTGCCAGCAGTTACAGGCCGGGCTCCTACGAGCAGTACTTC	CASSYRPGSYEQYF
-	TRBV6-4	TRBJ2-3	-	TGTGCCAGCAGTGAATTGGGGCTATTCACAGATACGCAGTATTTT	CASSELGLFTDTQYF
TRBD1	TRBV2	TRBJ1-6	-	TGTGCCAGCGATCCCAGGGGACAGGGGTCACCCCTCCACTTT	CASDPRGQGSPLHF
-	TRBV15	TRBJ1-4	-	TGTGCCACCAGCACCGGGACACCTAGAGAAAAACTGTTTTTT	CATSTGTPREKLFF
-	TRBV7-8	TRBJ2-7	-	TGTGCCAGCAGCTTAGGGCTAGCGGAGCAGTACTTC	CASSLGLAEQYF
-	TRBV9	TRBJ1-6	-	TGTGCCAGCAGCGTACGTCTTGAGAATTCACCCCTCCACTTT	CASSVRLENSPLHF
-	TRBV7-2	TRBJ2-7	-	TGTGCCAGCAGCGACAGATACGAGCAGTACTTC	CASSDRYEQYF
-	TRBV2	TRBJ1-1	-	TGTGCCAGCATGCCCGGGTACGCTGAAGCTTTCTTT	CASMPGYAEAFF
-	TRBV4-1	TRBJ2-6	-	TGCGCCAGCAGCCAAAAGGGGTCTGGGGCCAACGTCCTGACTTTC	CASSQKGSGANVLTF
-	TRBV4-1	TRBJ2-5	-	TGCGCCAGCAGCCCTACCGGGGAAGAGACCCAGTACTTC	CASSPTGEETQYF
TRBD1	TRBV25-1	TRBJ2-7	-	TGTGCCAGCAGTGAATCTCGTCTAGGGACAGGGAAGGTCGAGCAGTACTTC	CASSESRLGTGKVEQYF
TRBD2	TRBV10-1	TRBJ2-5	few	TGCGCCAGCAGTGTCGGCGGGAGGGAGACCCAGTACTTC	CASSVGGRETQYF